This T cell receptor beta chain was obtained from a study of cytomegalovirus exposure and HLA in healthy donors. Note on this clone: What it recognizes is unknown.

Findings and caveats of the study: Only CMV serostatus was available as immune exposure information.

The PCR used 60 Vbeta and 13 Jbeta primers. Produced via immunoSEQ multiplex PCR; TCRdb's table is partial and in-frame only. The sample holds some 110,000 clones; 70% to 80% are singletons and the top ten take around 15%. This CDR3 has 14 amino acids. Between the trimmed V and J ends, which lost 0 bases and 3 bases, there was a span of 10 bases. CDR1 GTSNPN and CDR2 SVGIG come from the germline V gene (reference sequence). Sequencing used PBMCs. The sequence came from a man aged 45-60 years in good health and CMV-seropositive. This chain uses TRBV30 with TRBJ2-3; possible D gene TRBD2, 5 bases. The CDR3 here is CAWSVLRGTDTQYF. The CDR3 DNA sequence: TGTGCCTGGAGTGTGCTAAGAGGGACAGATACGCAGTATTTT.